These T cell receptor beta chains were read from a single sample in a study of T cells after yellow fever vaccination. TCRdb recomputed calls from the 5' RACE reads with MiXCR, one row per CDR3 protein. This sample has roughly 150,000 distinct CDR3 sequences, with 7.7% found just once. The material sequenced was CD4+ T cells sorted from PBMCs, taken 5 days after the yellow fever booster vaccination. Receptors were obtained from a man aged 25 to 40 who received the YFV17D yellow fever vaccine. Each CDR3 is given with its conserved first and last residue. D genes are given only for firm matches. Clone size is stated in some rows and not others, as once, few, many or a class when expanded.

size	V	D	J	length	DNA	CDR3
many	TRBV12-3/TRBV12-4	TRBD1	TRBJ2-5	13	TGTGCCAGCAGTAAGGACAGGGAGCAGACCCAGTACTTC	CASSKDREQTQYF
many	TRBV5-1	TRBD2	TRBJ2-1	16	TGCGCCAGCAGTACCGGGACTAGCGGGAGGAAGAATGAGCAGTTCTTC	CASSTGTSGRKNEQFF
many	TRBV20-1	-	TRBJ1-2	14	TGCAGTGCTCGGGCCCAGACGCAGAACTATGGCTACACCTTC	CSARAQTQNYGYTF
many	TRBV7-6	TRBD2	TRBJ2-5	16	TGTGCCAGCAGCTTACTAGCGGGAGGAGTGGAGGAGACCCAGTACTTC	CASSLLAGGVEETQYF
few	TRBV7-2	-	TRBJ2-3	12	TGTGCCAGCAGGCCCCATCTCGATACGCAGTATTTT	CASRPHLDTQYF
few	TRBV18	-	TRBJ2-7	11	TGTGCCAGCTCACAGGGGGACGGGCAGTACTTC	CASSQGDGQYF
many	TRBV5-1	-	TRBJ1-1	15	TGCGCCAGCAGCTTGTCGACCCCTATGAACACTGAAGCTTTCTTT	CASSLSTPMNTEAFF
many	TRBV5-1	TRBD1	TRBJ2-4	15	TGCGCCAGCAGCCTCTCACAGGGGGTGATGGACATTCAGTACTTC	CASSLSQGVMDIQYF
many	TRBV5-1	-	TRBJ2-1	14	TGCGCCAGCAGCTTCGGTCGGTACGACTCGGGGCAGTTCTTC	CASSFGRYDSGQFF
many	TRBV20-1	-	TRBJ2-1	13	TGCAGTGCAGGCGCGACTAGCAGGGGTGAGCAGTTCTTC	CSAGATSRGEQFF
many	TRBV19	TRBD1	TRBJ2-7	16	TGTGCCAGCATAGATGGTGGGCAGGGGGCAAGCGGCGAGCAGTACTTC	CASIDGGQGASGEQYF
many	TRBV20-1	-	TRBJ2-7	13	TGCAGTGCTAGAGTACAACCTTCCTACGAGCAGTACTTC	CSARVQPSYEQYF
many	TRBV7-8	TRBD1	TRBJ2-7	14	TGTGCCAGCAGCTTTGGGACAGGGTTGAACGAGCAGTACTTC	CASSFGTGLNEQYF
many	TRBV12-3/TRBV12-4	TRBD2	TRBJ2-7	15	TGTGCCAGCAGTGCTGCCGCTAGCGGGAGGTGGGAGCAGTACTTC	CASSAAASGRWEQYF
many	TRBV12-3/TRBV12-4	-	TRBJ2-5	13	TGTGCCAGCAGTTCGGGGGACCAAGAGACCCAGTACTTC	CASSSGDQETQYF
many	TRBV24-1	TRBD2	TRBJ2-3	19	TGTGCCACCAGTGATTTCGCGGCTACTAGCGGGAGTTCCACAGATACGCAGTATTTT	CATSDFAATSGSSTDTQYF
many	TRBV20-1	-	TRBJ2-1	12	TGCAGTGGCAAAGCGGGCTACAATGAGCAGTTCTTC	CSGKAGYNEQFF
many	TRBV5-1	-	TRBJ2-5	15	TGCGCCAGCAGCTTGGCCGCCCAAATGGGAGAGACCCAGTACTTC	CASSLAAQMGETQYF
many	TRBV11-1	TRBD2	TRBJ2-1	15	TGTGCCAGCAGCTTAGGGACTAGCGGTTACAATGAGCAGTTCTTC	CASSLGTSGYNEQFF
-	TRBV6-1	-	TRBJ2-7	13	TGTGCCAGCAAGGAGATCAAGTTTAACGAGCAGTACTTC	CASKEIKFNEQYF
many	TRBV19	TRBD1	TRBJ2-7	14	TGTGCCAGTAGTAGGGGGACAGGGTCCTACGAGCAGTACTTC	CASSRGTGSYEQYF
many	TRBV29-1	-	TRBJ2-3	13	TGCAGCGTGGCGGAGACAAACACAGATACGCAGTATTTT	CSVAETNTDTQYF
many	TRBV12-3/TRBV12-4	-	TRBJ1-3	14	TGTGCCAGCAGTTTAATCGGGTCTGGAAACACCATATATTTT	CASSLIGSGNTIYF
few	TRBV20-1	TRBD2	TRBJ2-7	17	TGCTGTGCTAGAGATCGAATGCTAGCGGGCTATAACTACGAGCAGTACTTC	CCARDRMLAGYNYEQYF
many	TRBV5-1	TRBD2	TRBJ2-7	16	TGCGCCAGCAGCTTGTCCCCTAGCGGGAGCCTTTACGAGCAGTACTTC	CASSLSPSGSLYEQYF
many	TRBV5-6	TRBD2	TRBJ2-1	15	TGTGCCAGCAGCCGTACCGGGACTAGCATCAATGAGCAGTTCTTC	CASSRTGTSINEQFF
few	TRBV7-6	TRBD2	TRBJ2-1	15	TGTGCCAGCAGCTTCGGGCGGGAGATAGGCAATGAGCAGTTCTTC	CASSFGREIGNEQFF
few	TRBV7-9	TRBD1	TRBJ2-3	15	TGTGCCAGCAGCTCTATACAGGGGGGAAGAGATACGCAGTATTTT	CASSSIQGGRDTQYF
many	TRBV5-1	-	TRBJ2-1	15	TGTGCCAGCAGCCCCGGCGGCGGAGCCTACAATGAGCAGTTCTTC	CASSPGGGAYNEQFF
many	TRBV5-1	TRBD1	TRBJ2-1	15	TGCGCCAGCAGCTTGGACAGGGGCCGGTACAATGAGCAGTTCTTC	CASSLDRGRYNEQFF
many	TRBV5-1	-	TRBJ1-2	12	TGCGCCAGCAGCCAGCAGCGGCGCAGCTACACCTTC	CASSQQRRSYTF
many	TRBV20-1	TRBD1	TRBJ2-1	16	TGCAGTGCTAGAGATCGGCCGGGACAGGGGAATGATGAGCAGTTCTTC	CSARDRPGQGNDEQFF
many	TRBV19	TRBD2	TRBJ2-7	14	TGTGCCAGTAGTATGCGGGAGGACTCCTACGAGCAGTACTTC	CASSMREDSYEQYF
many	TRBV12-3/TRBV12-4	-	TRBJ1-5	12	TGTGCCAGCAGTTCGGCCCTCAAGCCCCAGCATTTT	CASSSALKPQHF
many	TRBV28	-	TRBJ1-2	15	TGTGCCAGCAGTTTGGGGACGGCGGACTTACATGGCTACACCTTC	CASSLGTADLHGYTF
many	TRBV7-8	-	TRBJ2-3	10	TGTGCCAGTAGGGGAGATACGCAGTATTTT	CASRGDTQYF
many	TRBV29-1	TRBD1	TRBJ1-5	14	TGCAGCGTTTCCGGACAGGCGAGCAATCAGCCCCAGCATTTT	CSVSGQASNQPQHF
many	TRBV20-1	-	TRBJ2-4	14	TGCAGTGCTCTGGGGTGGTTAGCCAAAAACATTCAGTACTTC	CSALGWLAKNIQYF
many	TRBV20-1	-	TRBJ2-1	15	TGCAGTGCTAGAGCGGGAGTAGTCTCCTACAATGAGCAGTTCTTC	CSARAGVVSYNEQFF
many	TRBV20-1	TRBD2	TRBJ2-1	14	TGCAGTTTACTAGCGGGTGAAGGGCACAATGAGCAGTTCTTC	CSLLAGEGHNEQFF
few	TRBV5-5	TRBD1	TRBJ2-3	15	TGTGCCAGCAGCTTGGGAGGGGGCATCACAGATACGCAGTATTTT	CASSLGGGITDTQYF
many	TRBV20-1	-	TRBJ2-7	13	TGCAGTGCTAGAGACAGTGGACTCTACGAGCAGTACTTC	CSARDSGLYEQYF
many	TRBV11-2	TRBD1	TRBJ1-1	14	TGTGCCAGCAGCCCGAGGACAGGGAGGACTGAAGCTTTCTTT	CASSPRTGRTEAFF
many	TRBV5-1	-	TRBJ1-5	15	TGCGCCAGCAGCTTGGTTGGCAGGGCCGATCAGCCCCAGCATTTT	CASSLVGRADQPQHF
many	TRBV4-3	-	TRBJ2-5	15	TGCGCCAGCAGCCAAGATCGGCAGGGAAGAGAGACCCAGTACTTC	CASSQDRQGRETQYF
many	TRBV6-2/TRBV6-3	TRBD2	TRBJ2-1	15	TGTGCCACCTCCCGAAGGGGACTAGCGGACAATGAGCAGTTCTTC	CATSRRGLADNEQFF
-	TRBV20-1	-	TRBJ2-4	14	TGCAGTGCGGGTGGCGGGATAGCCAAAAACATTCAGTACTTC	CSAGGGIAKNIQYF
many	TRBV2	-	TRBJ2-7	10	TGTGCCAGCCGCAAGTACGAGCAGTACTTC	CASRKYEQYF